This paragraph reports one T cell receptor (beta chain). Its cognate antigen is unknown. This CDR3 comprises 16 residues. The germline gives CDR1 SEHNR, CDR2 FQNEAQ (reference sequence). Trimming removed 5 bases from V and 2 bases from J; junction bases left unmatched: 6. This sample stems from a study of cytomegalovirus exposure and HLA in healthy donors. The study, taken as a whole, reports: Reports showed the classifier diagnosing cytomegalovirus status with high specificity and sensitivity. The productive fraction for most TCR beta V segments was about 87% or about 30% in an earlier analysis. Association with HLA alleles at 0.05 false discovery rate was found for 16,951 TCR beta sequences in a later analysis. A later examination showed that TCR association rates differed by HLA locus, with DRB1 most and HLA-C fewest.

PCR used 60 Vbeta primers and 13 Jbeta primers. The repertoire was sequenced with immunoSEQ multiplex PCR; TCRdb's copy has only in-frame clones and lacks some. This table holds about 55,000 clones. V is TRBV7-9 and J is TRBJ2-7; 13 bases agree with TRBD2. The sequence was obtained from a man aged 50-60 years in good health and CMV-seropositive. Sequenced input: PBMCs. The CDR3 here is CASSISTSGGAYEQYF. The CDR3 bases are TGTGCCAGCAGCATATCTACTAGCGGGGGGGCCTACGAGCAGTACTTC.